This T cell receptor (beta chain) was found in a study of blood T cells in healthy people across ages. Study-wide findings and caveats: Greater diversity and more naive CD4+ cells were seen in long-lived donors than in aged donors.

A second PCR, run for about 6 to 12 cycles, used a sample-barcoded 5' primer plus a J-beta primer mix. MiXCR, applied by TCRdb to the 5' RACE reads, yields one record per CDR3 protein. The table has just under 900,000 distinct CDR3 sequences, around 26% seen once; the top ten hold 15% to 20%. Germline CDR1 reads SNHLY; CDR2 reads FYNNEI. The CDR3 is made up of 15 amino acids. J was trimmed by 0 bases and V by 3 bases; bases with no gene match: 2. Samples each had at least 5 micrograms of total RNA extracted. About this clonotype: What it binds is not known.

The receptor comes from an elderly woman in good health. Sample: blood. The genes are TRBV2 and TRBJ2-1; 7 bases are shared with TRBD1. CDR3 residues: CASSEDRSSYNEQFF. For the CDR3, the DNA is TGTGCCAGCAGTGAGGACAGGAGCTCCTACAATGAGCAGTTCTTC.